This T cell receptor (beta chain) came from a study of blood T cell repertoires in COVID-19. The overall study: COVID-19 samples collected from the United States, Italy and Spain covered acute and convalescent phases.

The ends were cut back, 5 bases at V and 3 bases at J, with 4 bases in the middle. CDR1 and CDR2 (germline): SGHTA, FQGTGA. The CDR3 covers 12 residues. Original processing notes: Estimates of nucleated cell counts were drawn from the amplification of reference gene primers. The data were produced by immunoSEQ multiplex PCR, yet TCRdb's version contains in-frame clones alone and is incomplete. Clone size and V and J calls were adopted from that table, with D and trimming inferred from the DNA. Among 200,000 to 250,000 clones listed, around 90% were seen once. Participant ages covered about 18 to 95 years across 25 or so US areas. Membership in each cohort depended on participant-reported clinical history.

Sample: PBMCs or T cells enriched from blood (not recorded which). The genes are TRBV7-3 and TRBJ2-2, with unresolved D. The sequence was obtained from a woman in her 30s with acute COVID-19. The CDR3 DNA reads TGTGCCAGCAGCCAATACACCGGGGAGCTGTTTTTT. Protein product: CASSQYTGELFF.